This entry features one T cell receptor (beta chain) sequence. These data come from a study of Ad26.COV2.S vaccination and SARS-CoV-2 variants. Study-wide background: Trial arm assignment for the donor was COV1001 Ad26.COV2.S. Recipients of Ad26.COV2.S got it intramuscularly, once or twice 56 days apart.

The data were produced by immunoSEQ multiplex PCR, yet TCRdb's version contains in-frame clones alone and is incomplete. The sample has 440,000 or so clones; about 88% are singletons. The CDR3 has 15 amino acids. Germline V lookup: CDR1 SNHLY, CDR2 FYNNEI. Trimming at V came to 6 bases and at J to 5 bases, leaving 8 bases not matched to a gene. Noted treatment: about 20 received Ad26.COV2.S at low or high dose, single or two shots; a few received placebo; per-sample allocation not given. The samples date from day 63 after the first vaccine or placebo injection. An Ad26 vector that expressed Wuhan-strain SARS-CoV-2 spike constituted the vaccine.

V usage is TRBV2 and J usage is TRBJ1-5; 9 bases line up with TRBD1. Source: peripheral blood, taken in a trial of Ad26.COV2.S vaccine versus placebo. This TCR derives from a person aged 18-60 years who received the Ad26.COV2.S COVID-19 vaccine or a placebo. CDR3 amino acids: CASSRQGGRDQPQHF. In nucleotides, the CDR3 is TGTGCCAGCAGCCGACAGGGGGGTCGGGATCAGCCCCAGCATTTT.